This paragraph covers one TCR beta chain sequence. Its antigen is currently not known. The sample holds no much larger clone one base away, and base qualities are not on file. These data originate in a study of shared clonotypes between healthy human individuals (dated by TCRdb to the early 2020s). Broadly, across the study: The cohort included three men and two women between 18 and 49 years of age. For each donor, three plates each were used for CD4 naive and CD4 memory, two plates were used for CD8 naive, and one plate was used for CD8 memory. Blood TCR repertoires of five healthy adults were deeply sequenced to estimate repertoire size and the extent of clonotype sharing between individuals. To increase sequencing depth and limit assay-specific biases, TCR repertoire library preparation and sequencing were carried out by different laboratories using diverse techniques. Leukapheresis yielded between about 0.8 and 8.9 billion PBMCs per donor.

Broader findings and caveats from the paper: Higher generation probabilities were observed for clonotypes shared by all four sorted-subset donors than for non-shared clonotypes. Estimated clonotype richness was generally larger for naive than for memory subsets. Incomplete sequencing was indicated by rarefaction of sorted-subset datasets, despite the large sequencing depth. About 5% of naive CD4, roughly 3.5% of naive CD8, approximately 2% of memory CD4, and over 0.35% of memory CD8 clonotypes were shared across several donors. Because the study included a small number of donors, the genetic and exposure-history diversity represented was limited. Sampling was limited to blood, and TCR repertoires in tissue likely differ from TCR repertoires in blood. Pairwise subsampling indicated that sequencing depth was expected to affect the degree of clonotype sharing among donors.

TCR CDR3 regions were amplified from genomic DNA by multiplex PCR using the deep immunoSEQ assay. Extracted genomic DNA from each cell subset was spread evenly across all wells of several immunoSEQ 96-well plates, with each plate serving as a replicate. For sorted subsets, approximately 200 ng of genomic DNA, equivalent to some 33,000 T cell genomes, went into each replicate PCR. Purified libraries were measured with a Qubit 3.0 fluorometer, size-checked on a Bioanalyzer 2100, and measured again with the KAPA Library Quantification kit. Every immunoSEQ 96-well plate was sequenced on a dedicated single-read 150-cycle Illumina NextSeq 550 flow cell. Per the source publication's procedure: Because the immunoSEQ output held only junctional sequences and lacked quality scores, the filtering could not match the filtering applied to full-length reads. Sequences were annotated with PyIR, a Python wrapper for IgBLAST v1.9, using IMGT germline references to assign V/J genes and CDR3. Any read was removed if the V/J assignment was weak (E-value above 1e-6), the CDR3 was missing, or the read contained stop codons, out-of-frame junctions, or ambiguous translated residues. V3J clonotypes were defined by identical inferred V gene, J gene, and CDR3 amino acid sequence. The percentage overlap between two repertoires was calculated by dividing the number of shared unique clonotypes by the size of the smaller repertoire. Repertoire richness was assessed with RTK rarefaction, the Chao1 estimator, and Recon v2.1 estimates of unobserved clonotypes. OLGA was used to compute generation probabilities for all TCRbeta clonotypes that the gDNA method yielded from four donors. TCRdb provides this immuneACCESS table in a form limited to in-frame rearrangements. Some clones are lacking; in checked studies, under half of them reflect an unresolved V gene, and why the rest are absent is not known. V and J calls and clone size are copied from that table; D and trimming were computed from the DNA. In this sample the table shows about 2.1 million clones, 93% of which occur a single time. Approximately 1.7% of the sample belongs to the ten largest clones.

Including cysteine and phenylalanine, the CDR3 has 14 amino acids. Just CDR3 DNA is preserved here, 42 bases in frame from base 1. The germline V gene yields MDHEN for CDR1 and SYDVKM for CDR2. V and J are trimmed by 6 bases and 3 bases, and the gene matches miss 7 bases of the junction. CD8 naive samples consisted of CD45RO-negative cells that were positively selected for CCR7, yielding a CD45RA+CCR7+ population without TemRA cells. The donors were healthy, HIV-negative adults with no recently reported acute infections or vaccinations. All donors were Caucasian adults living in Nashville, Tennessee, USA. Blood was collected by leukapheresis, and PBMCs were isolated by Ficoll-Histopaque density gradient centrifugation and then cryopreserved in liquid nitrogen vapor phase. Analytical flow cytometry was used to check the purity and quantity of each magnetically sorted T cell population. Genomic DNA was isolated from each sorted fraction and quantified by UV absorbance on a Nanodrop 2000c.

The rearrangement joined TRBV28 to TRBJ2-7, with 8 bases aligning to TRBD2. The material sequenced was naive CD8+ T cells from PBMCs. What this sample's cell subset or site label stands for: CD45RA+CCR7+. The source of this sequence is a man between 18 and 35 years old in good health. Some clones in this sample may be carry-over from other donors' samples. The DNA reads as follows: TGTGCCAGCAGACTTATAAGCGGGAGCTACGAGCAGTACTTC. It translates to CASRLISGSYEQYF.